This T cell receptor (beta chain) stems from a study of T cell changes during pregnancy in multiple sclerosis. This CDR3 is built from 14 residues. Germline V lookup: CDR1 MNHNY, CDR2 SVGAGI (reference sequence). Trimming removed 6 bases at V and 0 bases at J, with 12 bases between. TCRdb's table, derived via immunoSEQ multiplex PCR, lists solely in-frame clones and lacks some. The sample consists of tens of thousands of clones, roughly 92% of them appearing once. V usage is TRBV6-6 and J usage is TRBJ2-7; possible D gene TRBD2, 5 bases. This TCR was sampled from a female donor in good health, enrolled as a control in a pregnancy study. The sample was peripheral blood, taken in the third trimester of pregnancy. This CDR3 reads CASRQAASSYEQYF. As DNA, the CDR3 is TGTGCCAGCAGGCAAGCGGCGAGCTCCTACGAGCAGTACTTC.